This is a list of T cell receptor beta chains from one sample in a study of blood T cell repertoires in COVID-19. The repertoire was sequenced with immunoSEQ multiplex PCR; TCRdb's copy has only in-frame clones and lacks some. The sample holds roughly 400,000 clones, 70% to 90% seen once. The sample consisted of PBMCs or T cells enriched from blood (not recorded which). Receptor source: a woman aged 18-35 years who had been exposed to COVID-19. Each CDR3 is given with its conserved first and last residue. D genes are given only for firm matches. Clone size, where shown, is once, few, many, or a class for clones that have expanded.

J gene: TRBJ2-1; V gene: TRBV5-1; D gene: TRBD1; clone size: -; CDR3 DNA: TGCGCCAGCAGCCGACCGGGACAGGGCTACAATGAGCAGTTCTTC; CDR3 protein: CASSRPGQGYNEQFF
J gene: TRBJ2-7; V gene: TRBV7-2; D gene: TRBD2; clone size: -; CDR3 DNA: TGTGCCAGCAGCTTCCTGACTAGCGTCGGCGAGCAGTACTTC; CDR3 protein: CASSFLTSVGEQYF
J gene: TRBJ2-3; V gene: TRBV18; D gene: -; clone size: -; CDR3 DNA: TGTGCCAGCTCACCAGGGAGCCGCACAGATACGCAGTATTTT; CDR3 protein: CASSPGSRTDTQYF
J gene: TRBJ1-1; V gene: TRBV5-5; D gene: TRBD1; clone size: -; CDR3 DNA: TGTGCCAGCAGCTTGGGGGGGGACAGGGCCTACACTGAAGCTTTCTTT; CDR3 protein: CASSLGGDRAYTEAFF
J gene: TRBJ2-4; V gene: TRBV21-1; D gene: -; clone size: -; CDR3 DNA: TGTGCCAGCAGCTGTCAGGAAACTGCCAAAAACATTCAGTACTTC; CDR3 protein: CASSCQETAKNIQYF
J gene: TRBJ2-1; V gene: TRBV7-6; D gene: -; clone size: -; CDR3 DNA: TGTGCCAGCAGCTCAATGAGCGGAACCTCCTACAATGAGCAGTTCTTC; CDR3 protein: CASSSMSGTSYNEQFF
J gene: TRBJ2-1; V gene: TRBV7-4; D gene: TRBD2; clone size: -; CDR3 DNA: TGTGCCAGCAGCCTGGGACTAGCGGGAGTATTTGCCCATGAGCAGTTCTTC; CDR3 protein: CASSLGLAGVFAHEQFF
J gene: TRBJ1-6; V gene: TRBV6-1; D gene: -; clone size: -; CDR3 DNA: TGTGCCAGCAGTGAGTTCATAGGGGCAACACCCCTCCACTTT; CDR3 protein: CASSEFIGATPLHF
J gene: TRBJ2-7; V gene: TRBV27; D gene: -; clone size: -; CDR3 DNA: TGTGCCAGCAATCGCCAGGGGGGCCTTTCCTACGAGCAGTACTTC; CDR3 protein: CASNRQGGLSYEQYF
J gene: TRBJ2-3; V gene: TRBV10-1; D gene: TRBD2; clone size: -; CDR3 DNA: TGCGCCAGCAGTGGATGGACTAGCGGTAGCACAGATACGCAGTATTTT; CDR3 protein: CASSGWTSGSTDTQYF
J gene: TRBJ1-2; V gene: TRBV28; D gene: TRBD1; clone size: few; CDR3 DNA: TGTGCCAGCAGTACAGGGGCCTATGGCTACACCTTC; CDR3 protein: CASSTGAYGYTF
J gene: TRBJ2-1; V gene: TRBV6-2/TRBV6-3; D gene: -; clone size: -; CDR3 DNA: TGTGCCAGCAGCCGGCGGGACAGCGCCCGGGTTGAGCAGTTCTTC; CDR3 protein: CASSRRDSARVEQFF
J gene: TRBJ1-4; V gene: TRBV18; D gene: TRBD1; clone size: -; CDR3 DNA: TGTGCCAGCTCATCGCGGACAGGGGGGAATGAAAAACTGTTTTTT; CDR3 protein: CASSSRTGGNEKLFF
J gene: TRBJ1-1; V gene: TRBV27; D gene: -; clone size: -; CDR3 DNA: TGTGCCAGCAGTTTATCGGCCCGCAGGCTGAACACTGAAGCTTTCTTT; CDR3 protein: CASSLSARRLNTEAFF
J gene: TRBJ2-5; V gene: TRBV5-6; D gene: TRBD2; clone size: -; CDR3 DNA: TGTGCCAGCAGCTTCTGGACTAGCGGGGCGGACCAAGAGACCCAGTACTTC; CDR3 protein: CASSFWTSGADQETQYF
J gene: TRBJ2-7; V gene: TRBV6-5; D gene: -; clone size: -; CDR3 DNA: TGTGCCAGCAGCCTTAGTAGGAGCTCCTACGAGCAGTACTTC; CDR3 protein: CASSLSRSSYEQYF
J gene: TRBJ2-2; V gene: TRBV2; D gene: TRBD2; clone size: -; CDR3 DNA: TGTGCCAGCATAGGGACTAGCCCCACCGGGGAGCTGTTTTTT; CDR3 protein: CASIGTSPTGELFF
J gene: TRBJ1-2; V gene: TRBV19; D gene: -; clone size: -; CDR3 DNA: TGTGCCAGTAATGACCGGACAGTGAGGGGCTATGGCTACACCTTC; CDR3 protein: CASNDRTVRGYGYTF
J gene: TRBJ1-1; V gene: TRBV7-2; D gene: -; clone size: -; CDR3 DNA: TGTGCCAGCAGACAGGCTTCTTCGATGAACACTGAAGCTTTCTTT; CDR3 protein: CASRQASSMNTEAFF
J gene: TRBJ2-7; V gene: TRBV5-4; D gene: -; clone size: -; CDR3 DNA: TGTGCCAGCAGCTTCCAGACAGGCCGCTACTACGAGCAGTACTTC; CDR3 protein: CASSFQTGRYYEQYF
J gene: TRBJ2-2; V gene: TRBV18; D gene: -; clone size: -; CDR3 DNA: TGTGCCAGCTCACCCTACGGGACTTCCCCCGGGGAGCTGTTTTTT; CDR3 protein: CASSPYGTSPGELFF
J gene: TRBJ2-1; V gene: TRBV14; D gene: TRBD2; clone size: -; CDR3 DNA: TGTGCCAGCACCCCGGGAGGCTACAATGAGCAGTTCTTC; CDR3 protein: CASTPGGYNEQFF
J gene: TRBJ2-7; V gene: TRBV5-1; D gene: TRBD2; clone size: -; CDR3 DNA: TGCGCCAGCAGCTTGGGGGGCGTGAATCTAGCGGGAGGACCCTACGAGCAGTACTTC; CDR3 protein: CASSLGGVNLAGGPYEQYF
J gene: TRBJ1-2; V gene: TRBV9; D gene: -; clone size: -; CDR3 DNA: TGTGCCAGCAGCCAAGTGCAGGCCTCCCTTAACTATGGCTACACCTTC; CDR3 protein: CASSQVQASLNYGYTF
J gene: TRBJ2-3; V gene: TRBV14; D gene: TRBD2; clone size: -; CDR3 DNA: TGTGCCAGCAGCCCCGGACTAGCGGGAGTTCGAGATACGCAGTATTTT; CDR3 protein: CASSPGLAGVRDTQYF
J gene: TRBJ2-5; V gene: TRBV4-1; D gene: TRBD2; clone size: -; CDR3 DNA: TGCGCCAGCAGCCAAGGCCGCGGGAGGGCCGGAGAGACCCAGTACTTC; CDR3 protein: CASSQGRGRAGETQYF
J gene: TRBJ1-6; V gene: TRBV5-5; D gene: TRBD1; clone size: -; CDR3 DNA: TGTGCCAGCAGCTCGGACAGGTCTAATTCACCCCTCCACTTT; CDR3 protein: CASSSDRSNSPLHF
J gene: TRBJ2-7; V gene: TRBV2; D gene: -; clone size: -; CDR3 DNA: TGTGCCAGCAAAGGTACAGGGAACTCCTACGAGCAGTACTTC; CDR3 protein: CASKGTGNSYEQYF
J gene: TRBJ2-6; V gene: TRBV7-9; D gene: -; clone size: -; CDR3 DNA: TGTGCCAGCAGCTTCCCGGGCTCTGGGGCCAACGTCCTGACTTTC; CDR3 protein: CASSFPGSGANVLTF
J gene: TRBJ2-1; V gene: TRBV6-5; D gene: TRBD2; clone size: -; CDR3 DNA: TGTGCCAGCAGATATAGCGGGACACCGAGGGATGAGCAGTTCTTC; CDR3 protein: CASRYSGTPRDEQFF
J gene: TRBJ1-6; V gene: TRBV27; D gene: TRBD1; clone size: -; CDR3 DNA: TGTGCCAGCACAACAGGGGCCATTCCCCTCCACTTT; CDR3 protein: CASTTGAIPLHF
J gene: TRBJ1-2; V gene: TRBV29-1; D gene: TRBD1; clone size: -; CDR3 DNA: TGCAGCGTTGGGGGGACAGATGGCTACACCTTC; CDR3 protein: CSVGGTDGYTF
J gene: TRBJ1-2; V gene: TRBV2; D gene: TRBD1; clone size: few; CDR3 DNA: TGTGCCAGCATAGGGGGCAGGGTGGATGGCTACACCTTC; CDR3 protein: CASIGGRVDGYTF
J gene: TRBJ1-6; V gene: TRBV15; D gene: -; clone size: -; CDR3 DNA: TGTGCCACCAGCAGGGAGCGAGTGAGAGAGGATTCACCCCTCCACTTT; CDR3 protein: CATSRERVREDSPLHF
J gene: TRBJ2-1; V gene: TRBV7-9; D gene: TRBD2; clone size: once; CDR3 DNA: TGTGCCAGCAGCTCATCTGGGGGGGAGTCCTACAATGAGCAGTTCTTC; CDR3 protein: CASSSSGGESYNEQFF
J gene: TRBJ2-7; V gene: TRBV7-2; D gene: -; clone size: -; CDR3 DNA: TGTGCCAGCAGCCAGGACAGTTACGAGCAGTACTTC; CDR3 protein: CASSQDSYEQYF
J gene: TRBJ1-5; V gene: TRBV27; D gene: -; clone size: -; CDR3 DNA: TGTGCCAGCAGTACAGCGGGGGGTCAGCCCCAGCATTTT; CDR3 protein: CASSTAGGQPQHF
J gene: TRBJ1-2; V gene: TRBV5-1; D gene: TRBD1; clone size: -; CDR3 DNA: TGCGCCAGCAGCAGTTTGGGGACAGAAGATGGCTACACCTTC; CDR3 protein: CASSSLGTEDGYTF
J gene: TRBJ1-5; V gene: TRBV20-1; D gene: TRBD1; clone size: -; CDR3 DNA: TGCAGTGCTAGTCAGGGGGGCGATCAGCCCCAGCATTTT; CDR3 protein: CSASQGGDQPQHF